The entry below describes one T cell receptor beta chain. Its recognized antigen is unknown. Base qualities are not provided; no much larger clone lies one nucleotide away. A two-step multiplex PCR was used to amplify TCR-beta CDR3 regions from genomic DNA, and Illumina-compatible adaptors were added in the second step. TCR-beta immunosequencing was carried out on an Illumina platform through the commercial immunoSEQ service. On the study's bioinformatics: Repertoires were summarised by productive clonality and by Top 10 Clones, defined as the percentage of T-cell templates derived from the ten most frequent sequences. Productive clonality had a range of 0 to 1, where 1 means a monoclonal population. Tumour-associated clones were defined as sequences comprising at least 0.1% of tumour T-cell templates but absent from matched non-adjacent lung, identified via log10 scatter plots. Student's t-tests were used for two-group comparisons, ANOVA was used for stages, and linear regression was used for relationships, with analyses conducted in GraphPad Prism7 and R. This is the immuneACCESS table as TCRdb keeps it, with only in-frame sequences that have V and J called. A part of the clones is gone; compared with another copy, unresolved V genes explain less than half, and the rest is unexplained. V, J and clone size are those of that table, while D and trimming were read from the DNA. The sample includes nearly 2,500 clones, with roughly 86% observed a single time. The ten largest make up approximately 20% of the sample.

Normal lung samples came from the same patient and were non-adjacent lung tissue collected as far from the tumour as possible, with a minimum distance of 3 cm. Frozen aliquots of unsorted single-cell suspensions were used for genomic DNA extraction with the QIAamp DNA kit. Tissues arrived within 2 hours of resection and were immediately processed into single-cell suspensions. Tissue was broken up mechanically, digested enzymatically with DNase I, collagenase I and hyaluronidase for 30 minutes at 37 degrees C, and then filtered and RBC-lysed. The sample belongs to a study of immune cell composition in non-small cell lung cancer (dated by TCRdb to the late 2010s). Regarding the research as a whole: To assign histologic subtype, which was mostly lung adenocarcinoma or squamous cell carcinoma, H&E was combined with p63, CK5, Napsin A and TTF-1 immunohistochemistry. Adaptive Biotechnologies TCR-beta sequencing was carried out on 34 paired NSCLC tumour and non-adjacent lung specimens, as well as on about 25 tumour-only specimens. In supplementary cohort #1, which comprised around 11 lung adenocarcinoma cases, paired tumour/lung TCR-beta sequencing was performed and TIL populations were generated so that tumour reactivity could be assessed. Several tumour specimens that had TCR-beta data belonged to rare histological subtypes and were left out of the subtype comparisons. General study outcomes and caveats: The reactivity cohort contained only nine to ten cases, and the tumour-reactive clones were not shown to have sequences in common with the dominant in vivo tumour-associated clones. Smoking pack-years did not significantly correlate with tumour TCR-beta clonality. In fewer than 12 adenocarcinoma cases, maximal tumour-associated clone frequency correlated strongly with TIL tumour reactivity, whereas overall clonality did not. Nearly half of NSCLC cases had tumour-associated clones >0.5%, found in roughly 35% of adenocarcinomas compared with under 80% of squamous carcinomas.

The CDR3 starts with the cysteine, ends with the phenylalanine, and has 12 residues. Just the 36-base CDR3 DNA is kept, in frame starting at base 1. From V the trimming removes 4 bases and from J it removes 11 bases, while the gene matches leave 6 bases of the junction unaccounted for. According to the germline V gene, CDR1 reads SGHRS and CDR2 reads YFSETQ. The specimen was non-adjacent lung tissue. The clonotype originates from a human donor with non-small cell lung cancer. The chain links TRBV5-1 with TRBJ1-1, and 9 junction bases match TRBD1. The DNA sequence is given as TGCGCCAGCAGCCCCGGACAGGGGCAGGCTTTCTTT. Its amino acids are CASSPGQGQAFF.